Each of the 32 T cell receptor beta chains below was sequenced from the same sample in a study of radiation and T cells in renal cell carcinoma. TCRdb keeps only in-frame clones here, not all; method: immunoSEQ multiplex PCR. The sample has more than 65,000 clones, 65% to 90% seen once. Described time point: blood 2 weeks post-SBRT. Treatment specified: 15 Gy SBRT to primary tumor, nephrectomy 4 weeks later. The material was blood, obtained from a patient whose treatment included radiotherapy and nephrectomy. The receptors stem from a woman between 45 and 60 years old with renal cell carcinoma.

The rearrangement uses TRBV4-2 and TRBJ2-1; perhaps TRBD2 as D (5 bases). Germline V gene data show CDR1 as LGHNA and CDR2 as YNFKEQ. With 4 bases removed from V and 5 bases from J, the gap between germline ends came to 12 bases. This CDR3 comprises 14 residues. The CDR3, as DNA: TGTGCCAGCAGCCTCACGGGATTGGACAATGAGCAGTTCTTC. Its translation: CASSLTGLDNEQFF.

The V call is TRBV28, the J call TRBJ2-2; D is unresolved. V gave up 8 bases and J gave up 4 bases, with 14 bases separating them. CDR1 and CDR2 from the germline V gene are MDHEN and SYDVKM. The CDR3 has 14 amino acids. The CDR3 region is CASESVGLTGELFF. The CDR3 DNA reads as TGTGCCAGCGAATCCGTAGGGCTCACCGGGGAGCTGTTTTTT.

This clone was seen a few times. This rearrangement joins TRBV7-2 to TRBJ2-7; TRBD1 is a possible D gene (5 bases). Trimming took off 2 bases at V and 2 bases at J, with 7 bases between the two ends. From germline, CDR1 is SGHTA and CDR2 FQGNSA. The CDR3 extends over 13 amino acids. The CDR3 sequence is CASSLSDTYEQYF. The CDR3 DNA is TGTGCCAGCAGCTTATCGGACACCTACGAGCAGTACTTC.

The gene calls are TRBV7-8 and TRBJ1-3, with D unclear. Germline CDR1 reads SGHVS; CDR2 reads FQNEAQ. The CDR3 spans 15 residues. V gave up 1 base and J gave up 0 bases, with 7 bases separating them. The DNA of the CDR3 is TGTGCCAGCAGCTTAGTTGTCGGCTCTGGAAACACCATATATTTT. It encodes CASSLVVGSGNTIYF.

CDR3 sequence: CASSFDRGETGELFF. The CDR3 DNA reads TGTGCCAGCAGCTTCGACAGGGGGGAGACCGGGGAGCTGTTTTTT. This sequence joins TRBV7-8 and TRBJ2-2; 9 bases are a match to TRBD1. The V gene end was trimmed by 3 bases and the J gene end by 5 bases; junction bases not matched to a gene: 4. The germline V gene has CDR1 SGHVS and CDR2 FQNEAQ. The CDR3 is 15 amino acids.

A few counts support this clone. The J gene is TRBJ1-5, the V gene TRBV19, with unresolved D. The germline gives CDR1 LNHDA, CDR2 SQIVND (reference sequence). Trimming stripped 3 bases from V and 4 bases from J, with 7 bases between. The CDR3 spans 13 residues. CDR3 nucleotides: TGTGCCAGTAGTATCGGGGAAAATCAGCCCCAGCATTTT. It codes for CASSIGENQPQHF.

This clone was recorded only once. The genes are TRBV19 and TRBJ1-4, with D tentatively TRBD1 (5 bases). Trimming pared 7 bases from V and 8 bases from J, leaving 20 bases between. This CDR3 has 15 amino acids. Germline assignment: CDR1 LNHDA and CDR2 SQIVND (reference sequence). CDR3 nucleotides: TGTGCCAGTATGAGGGGCCCTTCTTATAACGAAAAACTGTTTTTT. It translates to CASMRGPSYNEKLFF.

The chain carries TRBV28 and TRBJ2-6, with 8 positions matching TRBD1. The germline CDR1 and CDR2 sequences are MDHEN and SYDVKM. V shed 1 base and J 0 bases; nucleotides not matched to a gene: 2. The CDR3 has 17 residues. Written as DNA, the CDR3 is TGTGCCAGCAGTTTATACAGGGGGATCTCTGGGGCCAACGTCCTGACTTTC. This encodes CASSLYRGISGANVLTF.

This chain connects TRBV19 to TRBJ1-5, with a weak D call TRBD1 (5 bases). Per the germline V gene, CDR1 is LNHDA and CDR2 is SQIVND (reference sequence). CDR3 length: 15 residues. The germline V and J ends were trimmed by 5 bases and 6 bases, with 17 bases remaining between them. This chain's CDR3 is CASSLPIPGIQPQHF. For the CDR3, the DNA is TGTGCCAGTAGTCTACCAATCCCAGGGATTCAGCCCCAGCATTTT.

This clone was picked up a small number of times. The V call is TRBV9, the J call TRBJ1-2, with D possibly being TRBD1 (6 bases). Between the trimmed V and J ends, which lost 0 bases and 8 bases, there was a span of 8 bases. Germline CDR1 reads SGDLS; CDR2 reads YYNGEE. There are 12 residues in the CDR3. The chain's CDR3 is CASSVVTGGYTF. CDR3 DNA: TGTGCCAGCAGCGTAGTGACAGGAGGCTACACCTTC.

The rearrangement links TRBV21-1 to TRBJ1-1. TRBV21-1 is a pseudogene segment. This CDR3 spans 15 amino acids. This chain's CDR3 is CASSKVGEMNTEAFF. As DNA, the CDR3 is TGTGCCAGCAGCAAAGTCGGAGAGATGAACACTGAAGCTTTCTTT.

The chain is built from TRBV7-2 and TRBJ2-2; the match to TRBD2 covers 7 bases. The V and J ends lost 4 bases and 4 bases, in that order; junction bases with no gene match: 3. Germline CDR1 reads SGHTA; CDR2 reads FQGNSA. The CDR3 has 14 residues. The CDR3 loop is CASSWGGSTGELFF. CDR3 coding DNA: TGTGCCAGCAGCTGGGGGGGATCCACCGGGGAGCTGTTTTTT.

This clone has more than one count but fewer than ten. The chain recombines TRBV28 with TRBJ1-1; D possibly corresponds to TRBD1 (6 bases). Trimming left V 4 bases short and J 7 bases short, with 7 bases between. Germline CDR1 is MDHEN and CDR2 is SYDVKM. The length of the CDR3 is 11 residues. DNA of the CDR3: TGTGCCAGCAGTTCACAGGGTGAAGCTTTCTTT. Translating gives CASSSQGEAFF.

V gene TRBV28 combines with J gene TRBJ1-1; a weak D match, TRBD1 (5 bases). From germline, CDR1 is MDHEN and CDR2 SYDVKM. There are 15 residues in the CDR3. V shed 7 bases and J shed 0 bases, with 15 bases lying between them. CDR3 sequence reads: CASMMWGVMNTEAFF. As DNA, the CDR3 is TGTGCCAGCATGATGTGGGGGGTGATGAACACTGAAGCTTTCTTT.

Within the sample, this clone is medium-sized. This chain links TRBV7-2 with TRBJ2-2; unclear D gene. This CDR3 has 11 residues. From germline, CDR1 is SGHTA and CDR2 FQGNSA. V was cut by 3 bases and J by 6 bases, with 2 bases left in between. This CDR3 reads CASSFPGELFF. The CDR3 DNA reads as TGTGCCAGCAGCTTTCCCGGGGAGCTGTTTTTT.

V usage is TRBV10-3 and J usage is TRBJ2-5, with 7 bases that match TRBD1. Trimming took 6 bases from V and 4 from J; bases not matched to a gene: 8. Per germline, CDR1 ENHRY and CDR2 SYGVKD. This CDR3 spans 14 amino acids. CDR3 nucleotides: TGTGCCATCAGGAAGGCCGCAGGGGGAGAGACCCAGTACTTC. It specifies CAIRKAAGGETQYF.

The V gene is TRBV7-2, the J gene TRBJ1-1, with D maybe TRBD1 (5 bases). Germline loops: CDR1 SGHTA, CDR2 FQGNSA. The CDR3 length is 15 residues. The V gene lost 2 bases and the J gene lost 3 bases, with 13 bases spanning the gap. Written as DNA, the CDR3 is TGTGCCAGCAGCTTAAATAAGGGGTTTGACACTGAAGCTTTCTTT. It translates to CASSLNKGFDTEAFF.

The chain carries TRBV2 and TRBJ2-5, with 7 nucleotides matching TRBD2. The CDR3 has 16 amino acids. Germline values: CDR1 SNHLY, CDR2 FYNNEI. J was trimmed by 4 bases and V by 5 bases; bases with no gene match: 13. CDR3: CASSWGEGLIGETQYF. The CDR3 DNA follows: TGTGCCAGCAGTTGGGGGGAGGGCCTGATAGGAGAGACCCAGTACTTC.

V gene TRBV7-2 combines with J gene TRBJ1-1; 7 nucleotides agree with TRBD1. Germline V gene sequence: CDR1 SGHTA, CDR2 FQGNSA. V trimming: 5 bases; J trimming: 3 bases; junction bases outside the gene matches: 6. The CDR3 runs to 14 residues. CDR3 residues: CASSPTGVDTEAFF. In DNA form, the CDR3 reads TGTGCCAGCAGCCCCACAGGGGTCGACACTGAAGCTTTCTTT. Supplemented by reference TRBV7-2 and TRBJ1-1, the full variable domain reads GAGVSQSPSNKVTEKGKDVELRCDPISGHTALYWYRQSLGQGLEFLIYFQGNSAPDKSGLPSDRFSAERTGGSVSTLTIQRTQQEDSAVYLCASSPTGVDTEAFFGQGTRLTVV.

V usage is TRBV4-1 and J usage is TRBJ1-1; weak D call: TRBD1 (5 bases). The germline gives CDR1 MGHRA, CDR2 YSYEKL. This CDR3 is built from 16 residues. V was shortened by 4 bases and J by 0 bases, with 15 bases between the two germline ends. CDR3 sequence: CASSPIARGLNTEAFF. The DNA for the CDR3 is TGCGCCAGCAGCCCGATCGCTCGGGGGTTGAACACTGAAGCTTTCTTT.

The CDR3 protein is CASSIQSRDWGNEQFF. The CDR3 DNA sequence: TGTGCCAGTAGTATTCAATCCAGGGATTGGGGAAATGAGCAGTTCTTC. The chain links TRBV19 to TRBJ2-1; tentatively, D is TRBD1 (5 bases). CDR1 is LNHDA and CDR2 is SQIVND in the germline V gene (reference sequence). This CDR3 is built from 16 residues. V was pared by 3 bases and J by 7 bases, with 19 bases between.

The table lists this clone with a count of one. In DNA form, the CDR3 reads TGTGCCAGCAGCTTACTGGCCGGGCCGCCTGCTTTCTTT. Protein product: CASSLLAGPPAFF. The V gene is TRBV11-2, the J gene TRBJ1-1; D unresolved. The CDR3 totals 13 residues. In germline, CDR1 is SGHAT, CDR2 FQNNGV. Trimming removed 2 bases from V and 11 bases from J, with 15 bases in between.

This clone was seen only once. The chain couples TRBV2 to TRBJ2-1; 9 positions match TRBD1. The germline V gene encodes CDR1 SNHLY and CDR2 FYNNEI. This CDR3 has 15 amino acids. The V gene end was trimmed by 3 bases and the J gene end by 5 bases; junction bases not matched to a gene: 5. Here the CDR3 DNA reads TGTGCCAGCAGTGAGGGACAGGGAAGGGACAATGAGCAGTTCTTC. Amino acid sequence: CASSEGQGRDNEQFF. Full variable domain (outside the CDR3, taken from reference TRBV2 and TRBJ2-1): EPEVTQTPSHQVTQMGQEVILRCVPISNHLYFYWYRQILGQKVEFLVSFYNNEISEKSEIFDDQFSVERPDGSNFTLKIRSTKLEDSAMYFCASSEGQGRDNEQFFGPGTRLTVL.

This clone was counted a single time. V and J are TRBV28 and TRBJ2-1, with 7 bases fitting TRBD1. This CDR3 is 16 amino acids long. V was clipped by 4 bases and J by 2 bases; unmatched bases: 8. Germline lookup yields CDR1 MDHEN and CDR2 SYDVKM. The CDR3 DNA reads TGTGCCAGCAGTTCCGCCGGGACAGAAGCCTACAATGAGCAGTTCTTC. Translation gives CASSSAGTEAYNEQFF.

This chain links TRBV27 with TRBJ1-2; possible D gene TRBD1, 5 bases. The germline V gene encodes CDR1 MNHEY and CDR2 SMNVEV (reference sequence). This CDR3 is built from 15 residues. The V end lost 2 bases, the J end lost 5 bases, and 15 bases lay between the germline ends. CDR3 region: CASSLAAPGTYGYTF. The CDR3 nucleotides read TGTGCCAGCAGTTTAGCGGCCCCAGGGACTTATGGCTACACCTTC.

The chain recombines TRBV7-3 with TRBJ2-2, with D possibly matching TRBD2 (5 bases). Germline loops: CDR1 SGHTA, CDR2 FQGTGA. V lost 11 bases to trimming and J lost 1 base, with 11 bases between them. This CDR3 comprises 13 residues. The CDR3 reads CASGRENTGELFF. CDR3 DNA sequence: TGTGCCTCGGGCCGGGAGAACACCGGGGAGCTGTTTTTT.

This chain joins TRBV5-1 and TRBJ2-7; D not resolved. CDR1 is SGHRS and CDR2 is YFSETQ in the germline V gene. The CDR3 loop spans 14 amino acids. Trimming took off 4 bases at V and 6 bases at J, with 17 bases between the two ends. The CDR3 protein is CASSQDGYLGEQYF. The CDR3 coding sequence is TGCGCCAGCAGCCAGGACGGGTACTTGGGCGAGCAGTACTTC.

The CDR3 protein is CASSEIGTGISSYNSPLHF. CDR3 DNA sequence: TGTGCCAGCAGTGAAATAGGGACAGGAATTAGCTCCTATAATTCACCCCTCCACTTT. The chain has TRBV2 and TRBJ1-6; 8 positions match TRBD1. V dropped 2 bases and J dropped 0; count of bases not matched to a gene: 9. This CDR3 is 19 amino acids long. Germline V lookup: CDR1 SNHLY, CDR2 FYNNEI.

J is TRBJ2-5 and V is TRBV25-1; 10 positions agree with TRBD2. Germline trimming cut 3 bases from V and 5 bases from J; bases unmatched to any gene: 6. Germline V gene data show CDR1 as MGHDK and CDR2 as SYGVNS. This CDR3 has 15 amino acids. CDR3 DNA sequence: TGTGCCAGCAGTGAGCTAGCGGGAGACTTGGAGACCCAGTACTTC. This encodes CASSELAGDLETQYF. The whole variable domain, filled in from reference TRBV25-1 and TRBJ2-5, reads EADIYQTPRYLVIGTGKKITLECSQTMGHDKMYWYQQDPGMELHLIHYSYGVNSTEKGDLSSESTVSRIRTEHFPLTLESARPSHTSQYLCASSELAGDLETQYFGPGTRLLVL.

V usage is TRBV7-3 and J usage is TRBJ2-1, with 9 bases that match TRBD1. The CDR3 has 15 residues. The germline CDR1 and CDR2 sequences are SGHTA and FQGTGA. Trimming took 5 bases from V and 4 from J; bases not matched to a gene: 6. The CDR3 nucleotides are TGTGCCAGCAGCCAGGGGACAGGGTCGTACAATGAGCAGTTCTTC. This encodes CASSQGTGSYNEQFF.

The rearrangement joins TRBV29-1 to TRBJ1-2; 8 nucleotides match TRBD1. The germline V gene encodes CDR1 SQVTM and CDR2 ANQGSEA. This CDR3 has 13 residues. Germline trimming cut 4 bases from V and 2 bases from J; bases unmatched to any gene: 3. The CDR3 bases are TGCAGCGTTGCCGACAGGGGAAACTATGGCTACACCTTC. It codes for CSVADRGNYGYTF. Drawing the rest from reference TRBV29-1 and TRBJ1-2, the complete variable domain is SAVISQKPSRDICQRGTSLTIQCQVDSQVTMMFWYRQQPGQSLTLIATANQGSEATYESGFVIDKFPISRPNLTFSTLTVSNMSPEDSSIYLCSVADRGNYGYTFGSGTRLTVV.

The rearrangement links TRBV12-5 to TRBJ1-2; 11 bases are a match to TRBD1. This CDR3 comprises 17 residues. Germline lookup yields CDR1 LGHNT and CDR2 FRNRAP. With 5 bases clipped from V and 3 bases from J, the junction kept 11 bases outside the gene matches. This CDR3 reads CASGPRAGTGGDYGYTF. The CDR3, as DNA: TGTGCTAGTGGTCCCAGAGCCGGGACAGGGGGAGACTATGGCTACACCTTC.